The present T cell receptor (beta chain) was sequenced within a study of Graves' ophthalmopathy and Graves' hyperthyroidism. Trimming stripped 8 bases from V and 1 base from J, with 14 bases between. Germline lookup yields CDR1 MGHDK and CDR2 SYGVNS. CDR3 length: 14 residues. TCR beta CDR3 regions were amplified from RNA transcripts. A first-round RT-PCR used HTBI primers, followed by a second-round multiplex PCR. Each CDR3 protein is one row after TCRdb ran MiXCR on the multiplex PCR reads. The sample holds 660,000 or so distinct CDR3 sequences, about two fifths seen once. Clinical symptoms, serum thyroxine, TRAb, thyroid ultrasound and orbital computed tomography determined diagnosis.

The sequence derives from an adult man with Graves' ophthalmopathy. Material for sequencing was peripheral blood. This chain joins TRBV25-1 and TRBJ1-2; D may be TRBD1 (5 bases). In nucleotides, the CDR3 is TGTGCCAGCTTAGCGTTCGACAGTAACTATGGCTACACCTTC. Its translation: CASLAFDSNYGYTF.